The next 3 T cell receptor beta chains were all read from a single sample in a study of control samples from healthy donors and cancer patients. Some clones are missing from TCRdb's copy, which holds only in-frame ones; the method was immunoSEQ multiplex PCR. The data contain 65,000 to 100,000 clones, 87% of them singletons. The sample taken for sequencing was blood. The receptors were sampled from a man aged 50 to 59 in good health.

The chain couples TRBV30 to TRBJ1-2; D might be TRBD1 (6 bases). The CDR3 is made up of 15 amino acids. CDR1 GTSNPN and CDR2 SVGIG come from the germline V gene (reference sequence). V shed 0 bases and J shed 5 bases, with 16 bases lying between them. The CDR3, as DNA: TGTGCCTGGAGTGTACAAGGGGGGCTGTATTATGGCTACACCTTC. It encodes CAWSVQGGLYYGYTF.

On this clone itself: One junction end disagrees with the germline gene, perhaps due to a read error. V gene TRBV24-1 combines with J gene TRBJ2-2; D is unresolved. Germline V gene sequence: CDR1 KGHDR, CDR2 SFDVKD. This CDR3 is built from 13 residues. CDR3 residues: CAPSNVATGELFF. CDR3 DNA: TGTGCCCCCAGCAACGTCGCCACCGGGGAGCTGTTTTTT.

The rearrangement links TRBV5-6 to TRBJ1-2; D is perhaps TRBD1 (5 bases). CDR1 and CDR2 (germline): SGHDT, YYEEEE. V lost 1 base and J 6 bases, leaving 19 bases between the germline ends. This CDR3 has 16 amino acids. The CDR3 nucleotides read TGTGCCAGCAGCTTGAATGGTGCGGGAGGGGCCCATGGCTACACCTTC. Translation: CASSLNGAGGAHGYTF.